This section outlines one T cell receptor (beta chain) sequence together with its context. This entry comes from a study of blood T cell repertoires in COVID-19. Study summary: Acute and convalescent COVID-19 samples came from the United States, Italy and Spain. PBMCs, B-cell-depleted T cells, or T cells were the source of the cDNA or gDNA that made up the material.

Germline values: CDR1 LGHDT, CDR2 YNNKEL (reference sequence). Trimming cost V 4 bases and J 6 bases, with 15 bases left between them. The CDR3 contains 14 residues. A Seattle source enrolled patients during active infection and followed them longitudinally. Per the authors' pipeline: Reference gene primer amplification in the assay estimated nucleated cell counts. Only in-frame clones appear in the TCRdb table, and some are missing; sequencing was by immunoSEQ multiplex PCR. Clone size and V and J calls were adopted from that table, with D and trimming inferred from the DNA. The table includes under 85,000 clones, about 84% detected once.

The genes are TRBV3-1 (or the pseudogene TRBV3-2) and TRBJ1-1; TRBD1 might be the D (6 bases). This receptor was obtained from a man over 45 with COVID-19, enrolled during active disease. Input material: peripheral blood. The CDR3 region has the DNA TGTGCCAGCAGCCTCTCCGAACAGGGTCCTGAAGCTTTCTTT. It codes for CASSLSEQGPEAFF.